These 15 T cell receptor beta chains were all obtained from the same sample, sequenced in a study of T cell repertoires and HLA-DP antigens. HeLa cells expressing allogeneic DPB1 restimulated the 15-day-expanded CD4+ cells for less than 25 h. Cells were stimulated with HeLa cells transduced with HLA-DPA1/DPB1, HLA-DM, invariant chain and CD80. The method was immunoSEQ multiplex PCR; TCRdb's version includes in-frame clones alone and lacks a portion of them. The data show 3,000 to 4,000 clones, just over 75% seen once. Sequencing was done on a sample of CD137- CD4+ T cells from cultured PBMCs. These receptors were taken from a woman aged 18-35 years in good health and CMV-seronegative.

The chain has TRBV5-5 and TRBJ2-3; 13 bases map to TRBD2. CDR1 is SGHKS, CDR2 YYEKEE, per germline (reference sequence). V was pared by 3 bases and J by 2 bases, with 3 bases of the junction left unmatched. CDR3 length: 16 residues. CDR3 DNA sequence: TGTGCCAGCAGCTCGGGACTAGCGGGGCCCACAGATACGCAGTATTTT. Translating gives CASSSGLAGPTDTQYF.

This clone was seen just once. This chain uses TRBV27 with TRBJ1-5; 7 nucleotides line up with TRBD1. The CDR3 has 15 amino acids. Germline assignment: CDR1 MNHEY and CDR2 SMNVEV (reference sequence). Trimming removed 6 bases from V and 3 bases from J; junction bases left unmatched: 8. CDR3 in DNA: TGTGCCAGCAGCCGGACAGGCATAGACAATCAGCCCCAGCATTTT. Protein: CASSRTGIDNQPQHF.

The chain couples TRBV7-3 to TRBJ1-6; D remains unclear. CDR1 is SGHTA, CDR2 FQGTGA, per germline. The ends were cut back, 5 bases at V and 10 bases at J, with 15 bases in the middle. The CDR3 has 14 residues. This chain's CDR3 is CASSLGVRNSPLHF. CDR3 DNA: TGTGCCAGCAGCCTTGGGGTGAGGAACTCACCCCTCCACTTT.

This chain joins TRBV27 and TRBJ2-1, with TRBD1 matching 8 bases. After removal of 3 bases from V and 8 bases from J, the junction contained 9 bases not matched to a gene. The CDR3 consists of 15 residues. Germline CDR1 MNHEY, CDR2 SMNVEV (reference sequence). CDR3 DNA: TGTGCCAGCAGTTTCCCGGACAGGGTCCCCTATGAGCAGTTCTTC. It encodes CASSFPDRVPYEQFF.

The chain links TRBV7-8 to TRBJ1-1; D unclear. Trimming cost V 1 base and J 0 bases, with 6 bases left between them. The CDR3 sequence is 14 residues long. Germline assignment: CDR1 SGHVS and CDR2 FQNEAQ. DNA of the CDR3: TGTGCCAGCAGCTTAGAAAGGGTGAACACTGAAGCTTTCTTT. Its protein is CASSLERVNTEAFF.

The V call is TRBV28, the J call TRBJ2-1; 9 bases line up with TRBD2. The CDR3 is 14 residues long. In germline, CDR1 is MDHEN, CDR2 SYDVKM. The J segment lost 8 bases and the V segment lost 4 bases, leaving 6 bases of the junction unmatched. As DNA, the CDR3 is TGTGCCAGCAGTTATGCGGGAGGGTTCGATGAGCAGTTCTTC. It translates to CASSYAGGFDEQFF.

The chain employs TRBV2 and TRBJ2-1; 10 bases are a match to TRBD2. The CDR3 spans 13 residues. Germline V gene data show CDR1 as SNHLY and CDR2 as FYNNEI. The ends lost 7 bases at V and 4 bases at J; junction bases unmatched: 1. The CDR3 DNA follows: TGTGCCAGCATGGGACTAGCGTACAATGAGCAGTTCTTC. Translation gives CASMGLAYNEQFF. The complete variable domain, with remaining parts taken from reference TRBV2 and TRBJ2-1, reads EPEVTQTPSHQVTQMGQEVILRCVPISNHLYFYWYRQILGQKVEFLVSFYNNEISEKSEIFDDQFSVERPDGSNFTLKIRSTKLEDSAMYFCASMGLAYNEQFFGPGTRLTVL.

The chain is built from TRBV7-9 and TRBJ1-2; 9 bases are shared with TRBD1. Losses at the gene ends were 5 bases for V and 13 bases for J; bases not matched to a gene: 20. Germline values: CDR1 SEHNR, CDR2 FQNEAQ (reference sequence). The CDR3 spans 16 residues. The CDR3 reads CASSRDRAPLYGYTTF. CDR3 DNA: TGTGCCAGCAGCCGGGACAGGGCTCCCTTATATGGCTACACCACCTTC.

V is TRBV6-1 and J is TRBJ2-3; possible D gene TRBD2, 6 bases. The ends were cut back, 6 bases at V and 0 bases at J, with 13 bases in the middle. The germline gives CDR1 MNHNS, CDR2 SASEGT. The CDR3 runs to 15 residues. For the CDR3, the DNA is TGTGCCAGCAGCCTTCTCCGGGGGAGCACAGATACGCAGTATTTT. Translated: CASSLLRGSTDTQYF.

This rearrangement joins TRBV27 to TRBJ1-2; 9 bases agree with TRBD1. Germline V gene sequence: CDR1 MNHEY, CDR2 SMNVEV (reference sequence). This CDR3 region has 14 residues. V trimming: 6 bases; J trimming: 5 bases; junction bases outside the gene matches: 7. CDR3 loop: CASRATGGGYGYTF. The DNA of the CDR3 is TGTGCCAGCAGAGCGACAGGGGGAGGGTATGGCTACACCTTC.

The chain is built from TRBV6-1 and TRBJ1-6; a possible D gene is TRBD1 (5 bases). V dropped 6 bases and J dropped 7 bases, with 13 bases sitting between them. CDR3 length equals 14 residues. CDR1 is MNHNS, CDR2 SASEGT, per germline. CDR3 sequence: CASRSQWDNSPLHF. In DNA form, the CDR3 reads TGTGCCAGCAGGTCGCAGTGGGACAATTCACCCCTCCACTTT.

The gene calls are TRBV15 and TRBJ2-5; D is perhaps TRBD1 (6 bases). V shed 5 bases and J shed 4 bases, with 17 bases lying between them. In germline, CDR1 is LNHNV, CDR2 YYDKDF (reference sequence). The CDR3 runs to 15 residues. CDR3 sequence reads: CATSVRGVLAETQYF. Here the CDR3 DNA reads TGTGCCACCAGCGTCAGGGGAGTACTTGCAGAGACCCAGTACTTC.

This chain connects TRBV5-1 to TRBJ1-6; D gene ambiguous. V was clipped by 0 bases and J by 7 bases, with 11 bases between them. Germline-derived CDR1 and CDR2 are SGHRS and YFSETQ. The CDR3 contains 15 residues. CDR3 DNA sequence: TGCGCCAGCAGCTTGGGAAGGGCCGCGAATTCACCCCTCCACTTT. Its protein is CASSLGRAANSPLHF. The variable domain in full, with the rest retrieved from reference TRBV5-1 and TRBJ1-6, is KAGVTQTPRYLIKTRGQQVTLSCSPISGHRSVSWYQQTPGQGLQFLFEYFSETQRNKGNFPGRFSGRQFSNSRSEMNVSTLELGDSALYLCASSLGRAANSPLHFGNGTRLTVT.

This chain uses TRBV27 with TRBJ2-2; maybe TRBD2 (7 bases). V lost 3 bases and J 4 bases, leaving 18 bases between the germline ends. The CDR3 runs to 17 residues. The germline CDR1 and CDR2 sequences are MNHEY and SMNVEV (reference sequence). The CDR3 protein is CASSLGGGAWFTGELFF. CDR3 DNA sequence: TGTGCCAGCAGTTTGGGTGGGGGGGCCTGGTTCACCGGGGAGCTGTTTTTT.

This clone was counted a single time. The gene calls are TRBV7-1 and TRBJ1-5, with D perhaps matching TRBD1 (6 bases). TRBV7-1 is placed among ORFs of uncertain function. V lost 4 bases to trimming and J lost 3 bases, with 10 bases between them. The CDR3 spans 14 residues. CDR3 coding DNA: TGTGCCAGCAGCTTCCCGGGGGCCAATCAGCCCCAGCATTTT. This gives the protein CASSFPGANQPQHF.